The clone carrying this T cell receptor beta chain occurred many times. The antigen is unknown. This specimen comes from a study of Graves' ophthalmopathy and Graves' hyperthyroidism. Germline V gene sequence: CDR1 SGHVS, CDR2 FNYEAQ. Trimming took 1 base from V and 7 from J, leaving 10 bases between them. The CDR3 runs to 13 residues. Study observations and caveats: A majority of expanded thyroid clonotypes exceeding 0.001 frequency were likewise present in blood.

RNA served as the template for amplifying TCR beta CDR3 regions. Second-round multiplex PCR came after first-round RT-PCR with HTBI primers. One entry per CDR3 protein results from TCRdb running MiXCR on the multiplex PCR reads. The table includes 680,000 or so distinct CDR3 sequences, about 20% detected once. The gene calls are TRBV7-6 and TRBJ2-5; D remains ambiguous. The TCR comes from a woman between 18 and 30 years old with stable Graves' hyperthyroidism. Some clones in this sample may be carry-over from other donors' samples. The material sequenced was peripheral blood. DNA of the CDR3: TGTGCCAGCAGCTTAGTGTCAGAAGGGACCCAGTACTTC. As protein: CASSLVSEGTQYF. The full variable domain, completed using reference TRBV7-6 and TRBJ2-5, is GAGVSQSPRYKVTKRGQDVALRCDPISGHVSLYWYRQALGQGPEFLTYFNYEAQQDKSGLPNDRFSAERPEGSISTLTIQRTEQRDSAMYRCASSLVSEGTQYFGPGTRLLVL.